Listed below are T cell receptor beta chains from one sample, sequenced in a study of T cells expressing NK-cell markers. TCRdb reworked the 5' RACE reads into one entry per CDR3 protein, no DNA. The sample table includes 25,000 to 35,000 distinct CDR3 sequences. The sequenced sample was blood T cells: a sorted CD56 or NKG2C T cell subset, CD4+ or CD8+ T cells, or bulk PBMC T cells (not recorded which). The source of these receptors is a woman between 18 and 70 years old in good health. The CDR3 runs from the conserved cysteine through the conserved F or W.

CDR3: CASSFTMNTEAFF; J: TRBJ1-1; V: TRBV27
CDR3: CASSLRKIGQEQIGNTIYF; J: TRBJ1-3; V: TRBV4-2
CDR3: CASSLVSPGDGYTF; J: TRBJ1-2; V: TRBV5-1
CDR3: CASSLGISFNEQFF; J: TRBJ2-1; V: TRBV3-1
CDR3: CASSSTKQGGYTF; J: TRBJ1-2; V: TRBV7-9
CDR3: CASSQQTGLSSYEQYF; J: TRBJ2-7; V: TRBV4-1
CDR3: CASSVGTSADLLGAKNIQYF; J: TRBJ2-4; V: TRBV9
CDR3: CAATHPPRTSNEQFF; J: TRBJ2-1; V: TRBV21-1
CDR3: CASRPAVYRSYNEQFF; J: TRBJ2-1; V: TRBV12-3/TRBV12-4
CDR3: CASSQVGGGMAGETQYF; J: TRBJ2-5; V: TRBV4-1
CDR3: CASSLAPGRLLYEQYF; J: TRBJ2-7; V: TRBV5-1
CDR3: CASSLLGQKNYGYTF; J: TRBJ1-2; V: TRBV13
CDR3: CASSEDAGGREKLFF; J: TRBJ1-4; V: TRBV2
CDR3: CASSWGQGPYEQYF; J: TRBJ2-7; V: TRBV12-3/TRBV12-4